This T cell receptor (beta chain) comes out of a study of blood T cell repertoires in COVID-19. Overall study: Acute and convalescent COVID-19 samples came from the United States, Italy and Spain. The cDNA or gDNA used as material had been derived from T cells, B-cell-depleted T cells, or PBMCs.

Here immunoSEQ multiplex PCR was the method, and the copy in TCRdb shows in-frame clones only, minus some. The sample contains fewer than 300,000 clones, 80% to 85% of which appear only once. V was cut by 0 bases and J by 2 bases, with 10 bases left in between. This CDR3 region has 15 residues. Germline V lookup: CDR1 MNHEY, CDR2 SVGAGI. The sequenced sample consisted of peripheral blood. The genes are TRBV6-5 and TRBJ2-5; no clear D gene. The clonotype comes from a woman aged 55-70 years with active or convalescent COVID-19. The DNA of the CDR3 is TGTGCCAGCAGTTACTCGGTGGGCCGACAAGAGACCCAGTACTTC. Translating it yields CASSYSVGRQETQYF.